These 14 T cell receptor beta chains came from one sample sequenced in a study of blood T cells in healthy people across ages. Alongside a J-beta primer mix, a sample-barcoded 5' primer served in a second PCR lasting about 7 to 12 cycles. TCRdb processed the 5' RACE reads anew with MiXCR; each CDR3 protein has one entry. Found here are 590,000 or so distinct CDR3 sequences, 25% to 35% of them singletons; the top ten hold about 15%. The sequenced sample consisted of blood. The source is a woman older than 75 in good health.

Many counts were recorded for this clonotype. J is TRBJ2-1 and V is TRBV7-8, with D possibly TRBD1 on 5 matching bases. This CDR3 is 14 amino acids long. The germline V and J ends were trimmed by 0 bases and 13 bases, with 16 bases remaining between them. From germline, CDR1 is SGHVS and CDR2 FQNEAQ. The CDR3 nucleotides read TGTGCCAGCAGCTTAGCTGGCAGGGAAGTTGATCAGTTCTTC. Its protein is CASSLAGREVDQFF.

As concerns this clonotype: A much larger clone lies one base from this, so it may be a read error. This chain uses TRBV29-1 with TRBJ2-3; 7 bases agree with TRBD2. J was trimmed by 7 bases and V by 6 bases; bases with no gene match: 4. CDR1 SQVTM and CDR2 ANQGSEA come from the germline V gene. CDR3 length equals 11 residues. The CDR3 loop is CSVARGNTQYF. In DNA, the CDR3 is TGCAGCGTGGCGCGGGGGAATACGCAGTATTTT.

This clonotype was observed many times. This chain links TRBV2 with TRBJ1-6, with TRBD1 as a possible D gene (5 bases). Germline V gene lookup returns CDR1 SNHLY and CDR2 FYNNEI. CDR3 length: 15 amino acids. The ends were cut back, 3 bases at V and 6 bases at J, with 12 bases in the middle. CDR3 sequence: CASSEWDRANSPLHF. CDR3 bases: TGTGCCAGCAGTGAGTGGGACCGAGCTAATTCACCCCTCCACTTT.

This clonotype was observed at least ten times. This chain connects TRBV3-1 to TRBJ1-2; 8 bases are shared with TRBD1. The CDR3 loop spans 13 amino acids. J was trimmed by 8 bases and V by 3 bases; bases with no gene match: 5. CDR1 and CDR2 (germline): LGHDT, YNNKEL (reference sequence). The CDR3 here is CASSHGQGGGYTF. CDR3 coding DNA: TGTGCCAGCAGCCACGGACAGGGAGGCGGCTACACCTTC.

This clonotype came up many times. The J gene is TRBJ1-6, the V gene TRBV3-1; 8 bases match TRBD1. Per germline, CDR1 LGHDT and CDR2 YNNKEL (reference sequence). The length of the CDR3 is 15 residues. The V and J ends lost 3 bases and 7 bases, in that order; junction bases with no gene match: 5. CDR3 sequence (DNA): TGTGCCAGCAGCCAGCCGACAGGGGTAAATTCACCCCTCCACTTT. It encodes CASSQPTGVNSPLHF.

Turning to this clonotype: In this CDR3 the conserved last residue, phenylalanine or tryptophan, is missing, so a read error is likely. The chain links TRBV3-1 to TRBJ1-6; D uncertain. Deletions cut 4 bases from V and 10 bases from J, with 11 bases between. CDR3 size: 13 residues. Germline CDR1 is LGHDT and CDR2 is YNNKEL (reference sequence). The CDR3 protein is CASSRESRSPLHC. The DNA of the CDR3 is TGTGCCAGCAGCCGAGAATCGAGATCACCCCTCCACTGT.

This clonotype was observed at least ten times. The V gene is TRBV10-3, the J gene TRBJ1-4; 11 bases are a match to TRBD1. Trimming removed 2 bases from V and 8 bases from J; junction bases left unmatched: 4. Germline CDR1 reads ENHRY; CDR2 reads SYGVKD. The CDR3 is 15 residues long. CDR3 residues: CAISETGQGAEKLFF. DNA for the CDR3: TGTGCCATCAGTGAGACCGGACAGGGGGCGGAAAAACTGTTTTTT.

This clonotype has just a few counts. The chain employs TRBV20-1 and TRBJ2-1; tentatively, D is TRBD2 (6 bases). Germline V gene data show CDR1 as DFQATT and CDR2 as SNEGSKA (reference sequence). The CDR3 has 14 residues. V was pared by 1 base and J by 4 bases, with 11 bases between. Written as DNA, the CDR3 is TGCAGTGCTAGAGTGCGCGGGGATTACAATGAGCAGTTCTTC. Its translation is CSARVRGDYNEQFF.

This clonotype has ten or more counts. V is TRBV3-1 and J is TRBJ2-3, with D perhaps given as TRBD1 or TRBD2 (5 bases each). The CDR3 runs 13 residues. V gave up 4 bases and J gave up 6 bases, with 11 bases separating them. Germline assignment: CDR1 LGHDT and CDR2 YNNKEL (reference sequence). This chain's CDR3 is CASSRWGSDTQYF. The CDR3 nucleotides read TGTGCCAGCAGCCGTTGGGGGAGCGATACGCAGTATTTT.

About this clonotype itself: A much larger clone differs from this one at a single base, so this may be a read error. V usage is TRBV9 and J usage is TRBJ2-1; 10 nucleotides match TRBD1. CDR1 and CDR2 (germline): SGDLS, YYNGEE. CDR3 length: 18 amino acids. DNA of the CDR3: TGTGCCGGCAGCGCCTTTCTTTTTGCGGGACAGGGGTACAATGAGCAGTTCTTC. Amino acid sequence: CAGSAFLFAGQGYNEQFF.

To note about this clonotype: A much more abundant neighbour one base away suggests this may be a read error. Written as DNA, the CDR3 is TGTGCCAGCAGTTTCTGGACTAGCGGTTTAAGCGCAGATACGCAGTATTTT. Residues: CASSFWTSGLSADTQYF. The chain combines TRBV12-3 or TRBV12-4 with TRBJ2-3, with TRBD2 matching over 10 bases. The V gene end was trimmed by 3 bases and the J gene end by 4 bases; junction bases not matched to a gene: 10. The CDR3 loop spans 17 amino acids.

The chain uses TRBV12-3 or TRBV12-4 and TRBJ2-5, with 10 nucleotides matching TRBD1. With the DNA end fitting TRBJ2-1 better, the J assignment may be wrong. This CDR3 comprises 15 residues. In nucleotides, the CDR3 is TGTGCCAGCAGTTTAGGTCGGACAGGGGGGGAGACCCAGTTCTTC. Amino acid sequence: CASSLGRTGGETQFF.

This chain uses TRBV19 with TRBJ2-2; the D is unclear. The CDR3 is made up of 15 amino acids. V was shortened by 1 base and J by 5 bases, with 11 bases between the two germline ends. Germline lookup yields CDR1 LNHDA and CDR2 SQIVND (reference sequence). CDR3 nucleotide sequence: TGTGCCAGTAGTATAGGAAGGGTAACAACCGGGGAGCTGTTTTTT. Residues: CASSIGRVTTGELFF.

V usage is TRBV24-1 and J usage is TRBJ2-5; 7 positions agree with TRBD1. The trim removed 2 bases at V and 5 bases at J, leaving 7 bases unmatched. The CDR3 covers 15 residues. The V gene's germline CDR1 is KGHDR and CDR2 SFDVKD. The CDR3 region has the DNA TGTGCCACCAGTGATTCTAGGACAGGTTACGAGACCCAGTACTTC. This encodes CATSDSRTGYETQYF.